A single sample gave rise to the 21 T cell receptor beta chains below, sequenced in a study of blood T cell repertoires in COVID-19. Using immunoSEQ multiplex PCR, the repertoire was profiled, and TCRdb retains in-frame clones only, with some absent. The sample consists of about 170,000 clones, approximately 81% of them appearing once. The sequencing sample was made of peripheral blood. These receptors all come from a woman aged 65 to 85 with COVID-19, enrolled during active disease.

Remarks on this clone: Other DNA sequences in this specimen translate into the identical CDR3. In DNA, the CDR3 is TGTGCCAGCAGCGTAGGGACAGGCTTGAACACTGAAGCTTTCTTT. As protein: CASSVGTGLNTEAFF. V and J are TRBV9 and TRBJ1-1, with TRBD1 matching 7 bases. J lost 0 bases, V lost 0 bases, and 2 bases had no gene match. Germline V lookup: CDR1 SGDLS, CDR2 YYNGEE. CDR3 length: 15 residues. Variable domain in full (rest from reference TRBV9 and TRBJ1-1): DSGVTQTPKHLITATGQRVTLRCSPRSGDLSVYWYQQSLDQGLQFLIQYYNGEERAKGNILERFSAQQFPDLHSELNLSSLELGDSALYFCASSVGTGLNTEAFFGQGTRLTVV.

The V and J genes are TRBV27 and TRBJ1-1; 10 positions agree with TRBD1. The CDR3 covers 16 residues. Germline CDR1 is MNHEY and CDR2 is SMNVEV (reference sequence). The V segment lost 5 bases and the J segment 5 bases; nucleotides outside the gene matches: 11. For the CDR3, the DNA is TGTGCCAGCAGTCTCCTAGGAGGACAGGGGGTAACTGAAGCTTTCTTT. Translation gives CASSLLGGQGVTEAFF.

As DNA, the CDR3 is TGTGCCAGCAGTTTAATCCCCTTTAGCGGGAGGGCGTCCGAGCAGTACTTC. Amino acid sequence: CASSLIPFSGRASEQYF. The V gene is TRBV28, the J gene TRBJ2-7; TRBD2 aligns across 11 bases. V lost 2 bases and J lost 6; bases outside the gene matches: 12. Germline V CDR1 and CDR2: MDHEN, SYDVKM. The CDR3 contains 17 residues.

This CDR3 is CASSSHLTGANQPQHF. The DNA of the CDR3 is TGTGCCAGCAGTTCCCACTTGACAGGGGCCAATCAGCCCCAGCATTTT. This chain connects TRBV6-2 or TRBV6-3 to TRBJ1-5; 8 bases agree with TRBD1. Germline CDR1 and CDR2: MNHEY and SVGEGT. CDR3 length: 16 residues. V was pared by 4 bases and J by 3 bases, with 8 bases of the junction left unmatched.

The rearrangement uses TRBV24-1 and TRBJ1-5; possibly TRBD1 for D (5 bases). Germline CDR1 and CDR2: KGHDR and SFDVKD. V lost 3 bases and J lost 5, with 10 bases in between. The CDR3 is made up of 14 amino acids. The CDR3, as DNA: TGTGCCACCAGTGATCACAGGTACGATCAGCCCCAGCATTTT. Translated, it gives CATSDHRYDQPQHF.

This sequence joins TRBV14 and TRBJ2-7; the match to TRBD1 covers 7 bases. Germline CDR1 is SGHDN and CDR2 is FVKESK. The CDR3 totals 13 residues. Trimming at V came to 4 bases and at J to 2 bases, leaving 2 bases not matched to a gene. For the CDR3, the DNA is TGTGCCAGCAGCCCTGGGACAGCCTACGAGCAGTACGTC. Translated: CASSPGTAYEQYV.

With respect to this clone: This same CDR3 is encoded by further DNA sequences in the sample. The chain recombines TRBV4-1 with TRBJ2-1, with D tentatively TRBD1 (6 bases). V was cut by 1 base and J by 14 bases, with 12 bases left in between. Germline lookup yields CDR1 MGHRA and CDR2 YSYEKL. This CDR3 is 12 amino acids long. CDR3 bases: TGCGCCAGCAGCCAAGTAACAGGGAGAAAGTTCTTC. It translates to CASSQVTGRKFF.

The J gene is TRBJ2-5, the V gene TRBV19; 9 nucleotides line up with TRBD1. CDR1 and CDR2 from the germline V gene are LNHDA and SQIVND (reference sequence). The CDR3 spans 13 residues. With V trimmed by 4 bases and J by 7 bases, 4 bases remained unmatched. The CDR3 is CASSTRTGVTQYF. The CDR3 region has the DNA TGTGCCAGTAGTACCCGGACAGGGGTGACCCAGTACTTC.

The chain joins TRBV28 to TRBJ1-5; D is undetermined. The CDR3 is 12 amino acids. Germline-derived CDR1 and CDR2 are MDHEN and SYDVKM. Trimming cost V 3 bases and J 9 bases, with 9 bases left between them. CDR3 DNA sequence: TGTGCCAGCAGTTTGAGGCTATCGCCCCAGCATTTT. Protein sequence: CASSLRLSPQHF.

The CDR3, as DNA: TGCGCCAGCAGCTTGGCCGTGCAGGGGGCTAATTCACCCCTCCACTTT. Its translation: CASSLAVQGANSPLHF. This sequence joins TRBV5-1 and TRBJ1-6; 8 positions agree with TRBD1. After removal of 0 bases from V and 6 bases from J, the junction contained 5 bases not matched to a gene. Germline CDR1 and CDR2: SGHRS and YFSETQ. CDR3 size: 16 residues.

This chain links TRBV6-4 with TRBJ2-1, with 11 bases that match TRBD2. The CDR3 has 15 residues. CDR1 is MRHNA and CDR2 is SNTAGT in the germline V gene. V shed 6 bases, J shed 9 bases, and the junction held 10 bases outside the gene matches. CDR3 sequence (DNA): TGTGCCAGCAGCTATATGACTAGCGGGATCGGTGAGCAGTTCTTC. It specifies CASSYMTSGIGEQFF.

The gene calls are TRBV9 and TRBJ2-1, with D tentatively TRBD2 (5 bases). The V end lost 2 bases, the J end lost 9 bases, and 15 bases lay between the germline ends. The CDR3 consists of 14 residues. Germline CDR1 is SGDLS and CDR2 is YYNGEE. In nucleotides, the CDR3 is TGTGCCAGCAGCGTCGGTAGGCTAGCAGGTGAGCAGTTCTTC. Translation gives CASSVGRLAGEQFF. Using reference TRBV9 and TRBJ2-1 for the parts outside the CDR3, the full variable domain is DSGVTQTPKHLITATGQRVTLRCSPRSGDLSVYWYQQSLDQGLQFLIQYYNGEERAKGNILERFSAQQFPDLHSELNLSSLELGDSALYFCASSVGRLAGEQFFGPGTRLTVL.

V usage is TRBV10-2 and J usage is TRBJ2-6; a possible D gene is TRBD1 (5 bases). Germline CDR1 is WSHSY and CDR2 is SAAADI. The CDR3 is 18 residues long. V lost 5 bases and J 0 bases, leaving 17 bases between the germline ends. CDR3 nucleotides: TGCGCCAGCAGTTCCGGACACGGACCCAGCTCTGGGGCCAACGTCCTGACTTTC. Encoded protein: CASSSGHGPSSGANVLTF.

The chain joins TRBV7-2 to TRBJ2-1; TRBD2 agrees at 10 bases. The CDR3 contains 15 residues. After removal of 1 base from V and 9 bases from J, the junction contained 6 bases not matched to a gene. CDR1 is SGHTA, CDR2 FQGNSA, per germline. The CDR3 protein is CASSLGGAGGSEQFF. The CDR3 region has the DNA TGTGCCAGCAGCTTAGGAGGAGCGGGAGGGAGTGAGCAGTTCTTC. The full variable domain, in which reference TRBV7-2 and TRBJ2-1 provide the parts outside the CDR3, is GAGVSQSPSNKVTEKGKDVELRCDPISGHTALYWYRQSLGQGLEFLIYFQGNSAPDKSGLPSDRFSAERTGGSVSTLTIQRTQQEDSAVYLCASSLGGAGGSEQFFGPGTRLTVL.

V usage is TRBV7-2 and J usage is TRBJ1-5; no firm D call. In germline, CDR1 is SGHTA, CDR2 FQGNSA. The V gene lost 5 bases and the J gene lost 7 bases, with 15 bases spanning the gap. The CDR3 sequence is 14 residues long. DNA for the CDR3: TGTGCCAGCAGCCCCCTCCGGGAAGGACAGCCCCAGCATTTT. Its translation is CASSPLREGQPQHF.

The chain couples TRBV7-3 to TRBJ1-2; 7 bases are shared with TRBD1. This CDR3 is built from 15 residues. Germline values: CDR1 SGHTA, CDR2 FQGTGA. Trimming cost V 0 bases and J 1 base; bases outside gene matches: 2. In DNA form, the CDR3 reads TGTGCCAGCAGCTTAACAAGGGACAGTAACTATGGCTACACCTTC. Translated: CASSLTRDSNYGYTF.

This rearrangement joins TRBV2 to TRBJ2-5; TRBD2 matches 9 bases. V lost 9 bases and J lost 8; bases outside the gene matches: 10. Per germline, CDR1 SNHLY and CDR2 FYNNEI. The CDR3 covers 13 residues. This CDR3 is CARHPSGVRTQYF. The CDR3 region has the DNA TGTGCCAGACACCCTAGCGGGGTTCGAACCCAGTACTTC.

The chain joins TRBV30 to TRBJ2-1; 10 positions match TRBD2. After removal of 2 bases from V and 5 bases from J, the junction contained 9 bases not matched to a gene. The germline gives CDR1 GTSNPN, CDR2 SVGIG (reference sequence). The CDR3 is 16 amino acids. The CDR3 here is CAWSFASGGPNNEQFF. The DNA of the CDR3 is TGTGCCTGGAGTTTCGCTAGCGGGGGCCCGAACAATGAGCAGTTCTTC.

The table lists this clone with many counts. The chain is built from TRBV19 and TRBJ1-5, with TRBD1 identical over 7 bases. CDR3 size: 15 residues. The V and J ends lost 6 bases and 2 bases, in that order; junction bases with no gene match: 7. Germline CDR1 is LNHDA and CDR2 is SQIVND (reference sequence). The DNA for the CDR3 is TGTGCCAGTAGCCACCCCCAGGGGGGCAATCAGCCCCAGCATTTT. Translating gives CASSHPQGGNQPQHF.

The gene calls are TRBV19 and TRBJ2-1; D ambiguous. Germline V gives CDR1 LNHDA, CDR2 SQIVND (reference sequence). This CDR3 is built from 15 residues. Trimming stripped 4 bases from V and 4 bases from J, with 14 bases between. CDR3 sequence reads: CASSKTEGLYNEQFF. The CDR3 nucleotides are TGTGCCAGTAGTAAGACTGAAGGCCTTTACAATGAGCAGTTCTTC.

The CDR3 loop reads CASSSGLPGNEQFF. As DNA, the CDR3 is TGTGCCAGCAGCTCGGGACTACCCGGGAATGAGCAGTTCTTC. This sequence joins TRBV13 and TRBJ2-1; 7 bases align to TRBD2. The CDR3 is 14 residues long. Trimming took 4 bases from V and 7 from J; bases not matched to a gene: 7. Looked up from germline, CDR1 is PRHDT and CDR2 is FYEKMQ (reference sequence).